Presented here are 6 T cell receptor beta chains from one specimen sequenced in a study of T cells after yellow fever vaccination. TCRdb called the 5' RACE reads again in MiXCR, with one record for every CDR3 protein. The sample records about 580,000 distinct CDR3 sequences, roughly a sixth being singletons. Sequencing used PBMCs, obtained less than 6 days after the first yellow fever vaccination. Receptor source: a man younger than 30 who received the YFV17D yellow fever vaccine.

The chain has TRBV5-1 and TRBJ1-3; a weak D match, TRBD1 (6 bases). This CDR3 has 16 residues. Germline CDR1 is SGHRS and CDR2 is YFSETQ. V lost 4 bases to trimming and J lost 4 bases, with 18 bases between them. CDR3 in amino acids: CASSNRVGGDGNTIYF. The CDR3 DNA reads as TGCGCCAGCAGCAACCGTGTGGGGGGCGACGGAAACACCATATATTTT. Looking up the rest from reference TRBV5-1 and TRBJ1-3 gives the full variable domain: KAGVTQTPRYLIKTRGQQVTLSCSPISGHRSVSWYQQTPGQGLQFLFEYFSETQRNKGNFPGRFSGRQFSNSRSEMNVSTLELGDSALYLCASSNRVGGDGNTIYFGEGSWLTVV.

This clonotype was detected a few times. V is TRBV20-1 and J is TRBJ2-1, with a tentative D call TRBD1 (6 bases). V lost 2 bases to trimming and J lost 6 bases, with 8 bases between them. CDR1 and CDR2 (germline): DFQATT, SNEGSKA (reference sequence). This CDR3 is built from 12 residues. The CDR3 protein is CSARPRGNEQFF. The CDR3 DNA sequence: TGCAGTGCTAGACCCAGGGGCAATGAGCAGTTCTTC.

This clonotype was counted ten times or more. V is TRBV20-1 and J is TRBJ1-2, with D maybe TRBD1 (5 bases). Germline loops: CDR1 DFQATT, CDR2 SNEGSKA (reference sequence). The CDR3 loop spans 14 amino acids. The V gene lost 6 bases and the J gene lost 3 bases, with 17 bases spanning the gap. The DNA of the CDR3 is TGCAGTGCGGATCCTCGCCAGGGAGACTATGGCTACACCTTC. This translates into CSADPRQGDYGYTF.

This clonotype has more than one count but fewer than ten. The chain joins TRBV20-1 to TRBJ2-7; 12 nucleotides line up with TRBD2. From germline, CDR1 is DFQATT and CDR2 SNEGSKA (reference sequence). CDR3 length equals 14 residues. Trimming removed 7 bases from V and 3 bases from J; junction bases left unmatched: 7. The CDR3 sequence: CSGRSGLAGYEQYV. CDR3 coding DNA: TGCAGTGGAAGATCGGGACTAGCGGGCTACGAGCAGTACGTC.

The chain carries TRBV4-2 and TRBJ2-2; 8 nucleotides agree with TRBD2. Germline V lookup: CDR1 LGHNA, CDR2 YNFKEQ. The CDR3 covers 18 residues. Trimming cost V 3 bases and J 5 bases; bases outside gene matches: 14. CDR3 loop: CASSHPRALRGGTGELFF. The CDR3 DNA is TGTGCCAGCAGCCATCCACGGGCCCTCCGCGGGGGGACCGGGGAGCTGTTTTTT.

The CDR3 is CASSLGQGNDYGYTF. In DNA, the CDR3 is TGCGCCAGCAGCTTGGGACAGGGTAACGACTATGGCTACACCTTC. V is TRBV5-1 and J is TRBJ1-2; 7 bases fit TRBD1. The CDR3 runs 15 residues. Trimming took 0 bases from V and 3 from J; bases not matched to a gene: 5. Germline V gives CDR1 SGHRS, CDR2 YFSETQ.